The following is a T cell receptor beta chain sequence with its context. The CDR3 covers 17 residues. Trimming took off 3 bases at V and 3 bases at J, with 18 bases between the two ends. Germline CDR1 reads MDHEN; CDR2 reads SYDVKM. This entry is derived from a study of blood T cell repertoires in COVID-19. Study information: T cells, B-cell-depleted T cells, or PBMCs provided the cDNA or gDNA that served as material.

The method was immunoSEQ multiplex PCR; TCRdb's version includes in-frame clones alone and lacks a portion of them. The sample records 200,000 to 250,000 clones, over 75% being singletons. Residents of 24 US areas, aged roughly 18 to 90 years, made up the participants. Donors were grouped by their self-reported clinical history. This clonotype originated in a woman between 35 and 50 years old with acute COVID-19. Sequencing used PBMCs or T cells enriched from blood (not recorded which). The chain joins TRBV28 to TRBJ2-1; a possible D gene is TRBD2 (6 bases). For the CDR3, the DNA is TGTGCCAGCAGTTTTTTCAACACTCTTAGCGGCTACAATGAGCAGTTCTTC. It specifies CASSFFNTLSGYNEQFF.